This T cell receptor (beta chain) was sequenced during a study of blood T cell repertoires in COVID-19. Study-wide background: Sources were T cells, B-cell-depleted T cells, or PBMCs; the material itself was cDNA or gDNA.

Per the study methods: Quantification of nucleated cells was approximated via reference gene primer amplification. Sequencing was performed with immunoSEQ multiplex PCR; in TCRdb, only in-frame clones are kept and a portion is missing. V, J and clone size derive from that table, while D and trimming were established from the DNA sequence. This sample has a few hundred thousand clones; roughly 89% occur once, and the top ten carry 0.8% to 1.3%. Trimming left V 6 bases short and J 5 bases short, with 10 bases between. The CDR3 contains 13 residues. CDR1 and CDR2 (germline): MDHEN, SYDVKM. This clonotype was obtained from a woman aged 40 to 49 with COVID-19, enrolled during active disease. The specimen sequenced was peripheral blood. V gene TRBV28 combines with J gene TRBJ1-4; D is possibly TRBD1 (6 bases). CDR3 sequence: CASRGARNEKLFF. The CDR3 bases are TGTGCCAGCAGGGGGGCGCGAAATGAAAAACTGTTTTTT.